The source of this T cell receptor (beta chain) is a study of T-cell memory formation after mild COVID-19. Per the germline V gene, CDR1 is DFQATT and CDR2 is SNEGSKA (reference sequence). CDR3 length: 15 residues. J lost 5 bases, V lost 3 bases, and 11 bases had no gene match. Amplification by 5'RACE using constant-segment primers produced TCR alpha and TCR beta cDNA libraries that carried sample barcodes and UMIs. TCRdb analysed the 5' RACE reads with MiXCR anew, one entry per CDR3 protein. The sample holds almost 350,000 distinct CDR3 sequences, 20% to 25% seen once. As for this clonotype: No antigen is known for it.

Regarding the study as a whole: Proof of SARS-CoV-2 specificity was absent for the second-wave clones that crested on day 37. A subset of responding clones appeared in pre-infection memory, suggesting cross-reactive memory joined.

Source material: PBMCs or a T cell subset sorted from them (not recorded which). The sequence was obtained from a young man who had mild COVID-19 (a few samples of this study predate the infection). Cell type and time point are not known. The chain is built from TRBV20-1 and TRBJ2-3, with TRBD1 identical over 7 bases. The CDR3 spells CSASPVAGGIDTQYF. For the CDR3, the DNA is TGCAGTGCTAGCCCCGTGGCAGGGGGTATAGATACGCAGTATTTT.